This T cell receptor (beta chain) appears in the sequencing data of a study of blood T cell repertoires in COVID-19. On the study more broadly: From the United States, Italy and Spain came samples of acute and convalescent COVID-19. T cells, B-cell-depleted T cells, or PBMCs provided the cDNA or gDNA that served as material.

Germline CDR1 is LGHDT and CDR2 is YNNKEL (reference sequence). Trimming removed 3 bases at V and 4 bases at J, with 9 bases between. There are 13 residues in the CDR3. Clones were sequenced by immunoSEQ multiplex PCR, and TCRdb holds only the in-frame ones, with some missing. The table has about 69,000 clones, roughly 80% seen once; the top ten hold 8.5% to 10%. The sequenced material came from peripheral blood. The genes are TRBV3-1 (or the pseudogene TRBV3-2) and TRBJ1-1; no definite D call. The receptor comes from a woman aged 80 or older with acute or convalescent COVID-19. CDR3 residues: CASSHGPGTEAFF. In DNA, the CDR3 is TGTGCCAGCAGCCATGGCCCGGGCACTGAAGCTTTCTTT.